This T cell receptor beta chain comes out of a study of T cells in localized non-small cell lung cancer (dated by TCRdb to 2020 to 2021). Regarding the research as a whole: Comparing tumors with uninvolved tumor-adjacent lungs, the study looked at the T cell repertoires of 200 to 250 patients with early-stage NSCLC. The cohort comprised 236 treatment-naïve NSCLC patients with resected, localized lung tumors. NSCLC patients had a mean age of roughly 64 years, and 129 were male and over 85 female.

Overall results and qualifications from the work: Because of the exploratory design, TCR variables were selected using unadjusted p-values without false-discovery rate correction. Longer overall survival was associated with higher blood T cell density, whereas shorter survival was associated with higher adjacent-lung clonality. Because multi-region tumor sequencing was not done, intratumor heterogeneity could not be ruled out. Of the top 100 tumor clones, a median of about 53 were detected in paired uninvolved adjacent lung; under 35 were also among that lung's top 100. Uninvolved tumor-adjacent lung showed the highest T cell clonality, higher than tumor, which suggests more focused antigenic responses in the uninvolved tumor-adjacent lung.

The immunoSEQ Assay was used to sequence TCR beta CDR3 regions from DNA. Processing in the source paper ran as follows. To compute T cell density, TCR beta template counts were normalized to usable DNA, which was estimated by amplifying housekeeping genes. The preseqR package was used to estimate richness by extrapolating to 400,000 templates for PBMC samples and to 120,000 templates for tissue samples. Clonality was defined as one minus Pielou's evenness. Tissue-enriched TCRs were identified through differential abundance testing performed on productive amino-acid clonotypes, with a minimum total count of 5 and an alpha of 0.1. The Jaccard Index and the Morisita Overlap Index were used to measure repertoire overlap between compartments. GLIPH grouped TCR beta CDR3s together with public tetramer-defined viral CDR3s, and a viral motif had to include at least three viral sequences and also show V-gene enrichment. This is the immuneACCESS table as TCRdb keeps it, with only in-frame sequences that have V and J called. A part of the clones is gone; compared with another copy, unresolved V genes explain less than half, and the rest is unexplained. Clone size and the V and J calls come from that table; the DNA yielded D and trimming. The sample has tens of thousands of clones on record, about 91% of them singletons. Approximately 15% of the sample is taken by the ten largest.

The junction carries 17 bases between V and J, which are trimmed by 5 bases and 7 bases respectively. The CDR3, cysteine through phenylalanine, is 15 amino acids long. Only the CDR3 portion is preserved as DNA: 45 bases, with reading frame beginning at the first base. Taken from the germline V gene, the CDR1 and CDR2 loops are MDHEN and SYDVKM. At diagnosis, tumor, uninvolved tumor-adjacent lung and peripheral blood were collected and then preserved as a mix of FFPE and fresh-frozen material. For TCR repertoire profiling, blood samples were analyzed as peripheral blood mononuclear cells. This clone was seen just once. Its antigen has not been determined. Qualities for individual bases were not recorded, and no much larger clone is one base off.

This clonotype was sampled from a man aged 40 to 70 with stage I squamous cell lung carcinoma. The specimen comprised peripheral blood, sampled before any cancer treatment. The V and J segments used are TRBV28 and TRBJ1-4, with a weak D call of TRBD1 (5 bases match). The bases read TGTGCCAGCAGTCCAACAGGCGCTCCCCCTGAAAAACTGTTTTTT. Its translation reads: CASSPTGAPPEKLFF.